One TCR beta chain is described in this entry. No cognate antigen has been identified for it. The record has no base qualities; no much larger clone is one base away. Library construction relied on the immunoSEQ multiplex PCR assay. For most patients, high-throughput TCR-beta CDR3 sequencing of genomic DNA was performed by Adaptive Biotechnologies. In the source study's methods: Adaptive's ImmunoSEQ software was the source of the TCR sequencing data for fewer than 20 patients, while a few other patients were processed with MiXCR and VDJtools. CDR3 nucleotide sequences shared by donor and recipient were removed because the origin of these sequences could not be assigned. To count as alloreactive, a clone needed at least 2-fold expansion over unstimulated cells and a minimum CFSE-low frequency of 0.002% (template counts) or 0.001% (read counts). Clones were considered mappable if detected in sequenced pre-transplant spleen, lymph node, or MLR CFSE-low populations of the donor or recipient. The cumulative frequency of alloreactive clones was calculated as a percentage of all sequences, weighted by copy number. The table was pulled from immuneACCESS by TCRdb, which kept in-frame rearrangements only. Such tables lose some clones; where checked, under half of the loss comes from unresolved V genes, and the rest has no known cause. That table furnishes V, J and clone size, whereas the DNA furnished D and trimming. Across this sample there are tens of thousands of clones, with about 89% seen only once. Less than 6.5% of the sample belongs to the ten largest clones.

In the first month after transplant, blood samples were collected up to 4 times, and after that at least monthly when available. Per the germline V gene, SGHDT is the CDR1 and YYEEEE is the CDR2. V and J are trimmed by 0 bases and 2 bases, and the gene matches miss 5 bases of the junction. CDR3 length: 17 amino acids, cysteine to phenylalanine. Here the CDR3 DNA is all that survives: 51 bases in frame from base 1. This entry comes from a study of graft-versus-host responses after intestinal transplantation (dated by TCRdb to the early 2020s). A note on the overall study: The transplants that recipients received were multivisceral, liver-intestinal, or isolated intestinal. To identify alloreactive clones, pre-transplant mixed lymphocyte reaction products were sequenced and compared with unstimulated pre-transplant donor and recipient T cells. Of the 20 to 25 intestinal transplant recipients enrolled in the cohort, one of whom was a retransplant, a few patients without pretransplant specimens were excluded. Every recipient was given anti-thymocyte globulin induction, followed by roughly 3 years of maintenance tacrolimus and steroids. Graft-versus-host and host-versus-graft alloreactive T cell clones were tracked in the graft, circulation and bone marrow after intestinal transplantation using bulk TCR-beta CDR3 sequencing. Rather than being sequenced by the commercial service, samples from a few later patients were sequenced in-house on an Illumina MiSeq and processed with MiXCR. A peak of at least 4% donor T cells among recipient peripheral blood mononuclear cells was the definition used for donor T cell macrochimerism. Paper-wide results and their limitations: In patients with donor T cell macrochimerism, the allografts had high GvH to HvG T cell clonal ratios. Peak levels of circulating GvH clones were associated with declines in HvG clones early after transplant. GvH clones were detected in recipient bone marrow, and some appeared earlier in ileal mucosa or blood, consistent with an intestinal mucosal origin. Conclusions were limited by the relatively low number and heterogeneity of intestinal transplant patients.

The sequencing here drew on PBMCs, taken roughly 660 days after intestinal transplant. The sequence came from a human patient who received an intestinal transplant, so some T cells may come from the graft donor. The chain couples TRBV5-6 to TRBJ2-3, and 11 junctional nucleotides match TRBD2. The CDR3 amino acid sequence is: CASSLAELAGATDTQYF. The base sequence is TGTGCCAGCAGCTTGGCGGAACTAGCGGGGGCCACAGATACGCAGTATTTT.